This TCR beta chain emerged from a study of cytomegalovirus exposure and HLA in healthy donors. General study findings and limits: Some V segments (TRBV6-2 and TRBV6-3 among them) were excluded as indistinguishable. Roughly even sequencing depth across donors was the assumption behind the presence/absence analyses.

PCR employed 60 Vbeta and 13 Jbeta primers. Measured with immunoSEQ multiplex PCR; TCRdb has only the in-frame clones, and not every one. The sample lists over 35,000 clones, 40% to 60% occurring once. As for this clone: Its specificity is not known.

The CDR3 loop spans 11 amino acids. Germline loops: CDR1 DFQATT, CDR2 SNEGSKA (reference sequence). The source material was PBMCs. J is TRBJ1-1 and V is TRBV20-1; perhaps TRBD1 as D (5 bases). The clonotype was recovered from a human donor in good health. This chain's CDR3 is CRGVGGTEAFF. The CDR3 nucleotides are TGCAGAGGGGTGGGTGGCACTGAAGCTTTCTTT.